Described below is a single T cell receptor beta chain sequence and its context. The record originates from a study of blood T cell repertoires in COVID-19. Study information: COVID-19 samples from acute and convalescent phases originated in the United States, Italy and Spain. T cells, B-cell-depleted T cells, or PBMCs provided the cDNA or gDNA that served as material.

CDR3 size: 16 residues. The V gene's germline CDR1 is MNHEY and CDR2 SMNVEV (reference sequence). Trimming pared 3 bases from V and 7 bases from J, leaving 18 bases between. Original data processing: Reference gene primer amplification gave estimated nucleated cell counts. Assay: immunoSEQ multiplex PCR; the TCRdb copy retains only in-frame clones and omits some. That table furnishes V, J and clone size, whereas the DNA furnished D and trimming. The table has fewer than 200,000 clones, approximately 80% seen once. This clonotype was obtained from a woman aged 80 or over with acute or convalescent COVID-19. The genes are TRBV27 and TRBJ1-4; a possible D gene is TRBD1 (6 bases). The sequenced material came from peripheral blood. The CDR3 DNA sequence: TGTGCCAGCAGTTTCGGTCTCTCAGGGGACACTGAAAAACTGTTTTTT. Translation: CASSFGLSGDTEKLFF.